The source of this TCR beta chain is a study of T cells in localized non-small cell lung cancer. Germline values: CDR1 MNHEY, CDR2 SMNVEV (reference sequence). V dropped 6 bases and J dropped 2; count of bases not matched to a gene: 9. The CDR3 loop spans 15 amino acids. The assay was immunoSEQ multiplex PCR, and TCRdb's table has in-frame clones only and misses some. The sample lists more than 100,000 clones, around 90% occurring once. Comment on this clone: The antigen is unknown.

Overall study findings and caveats: One tumor region alone was sequenced, and heterogeneity therefore remains possible. Median detection of top 100 tumor clones in adjacent lung was over 45 clones.

This TCR was sampled from a female donor older than 55 with stage I lung adenocarcinoma. Specimen: peripheral blood, collected before any cancer treatment. The chain employs TRBV27 and TRBJ1-2; 7 bases agree with TRBD1. The CDR3 sequence is CASRARDSVNYGYTF. The DNA of the CDR3 is TGTGCCAGCAGAGCCAGGGACAGTGTGAACTATGGCTACACCTTC.